This TCR beta chain was identified during a study of T cells in severe cutaneous drug reactions. Broader study findings: TRBV12-4 use rose strongly in carbamazepine-induced Stevens-Johnson syndrome or toxic epidermal necrolysis, averaging around 32% in blister cells and about 4.6% in PBMC.

Bulk and single-cell libraries used iRepertoire multiplex PCR with TCR subtype-specific primers. Bulk TCR beta libraries: multiplex PCR with V-, D- and J-region primers. TCRdb reprocessed the multiplex PCR reads, with one entry per CDR3 protein and no DNA. This listing includes more than 6,500 distinct CDR3 sequences. The donors had carbamazepine-induced Stevens-Johnson syndrome or toxic epidermal necrolysis. The germline V gene has CDR1 MNHEY and CDR2 SVGAGI. This CDR3 region has 14 residues. Details on this clonotype: What it binds is unknown.

Sequencing was done on a sample of cells from a skin blister. This chain links TRBV6-5 with TRBJ2-5; TCRdb names TRBD1, which stays unverified in the absence of DNA. This clonotype originated in a human donor with a severe cutaneous adverse drug reaction. CDR3 amino acids: CASSFQGDGETQYF.